This T cell receptor beta chain was documented in a study of shared clonotypes between healthy human individuals. Whole-study results and caveats: The represented genetic and exposure-history diversity was limited by the small number of donors.

Here immunoSEQ multiplex PCR was the method, and the copy in TCRdb shows in-frame clones only, minus some. Among about 470,000 clones listed, roughly 80% were seen once. In the case of this clone: What it binds is not known.

The V segment lost 6 bases and the J segment 1 base; nucleotides outside the gene matches: 7. The CDR3 contains 15 residues. CDR1 SGHTA and CDR2 FQGTGA come from the germline V gene. The J gene is TRBJ2-3, the V gene TRBV7-3; 7 nucleotides match TRBD1. This TCR came from a woman aged 40 to 50 in good health. Some clones in this sample may be carry-over from other donors' samples. The sequenced material came from PBMCs. The CDR3 region is CASSWAGTGTDTQYF. The CDR3 DNA sequence: TGTGCCAGCAGTTGGGCCGGGACAGGCACAGATACGCAGTATTTT.